This T cell receptor (beta chain) was found in a study of cytomegalovirus exposure and HLA in healthy donors. The study, taken as a whole, reports: In a later analysis, TCR beta V- and J-gene trimming showed a link to a missense DCLRE1C variant. Reported results showed that the classifier diagnosed cytomegalovirus status with high specificity and sensitivity. Clonal expansion was found to be greater in HLA-associated TCR beta chains than in equally common others in a later analysis. In an earlier analysis, productive rearrangement rates for most beta V segments clustered near 87% or 30%.

Notes on this clone: Its matching antigen is unknown.

Per germline, CDR1 SEHNR and CDR2 FQNEAQ (reference sequence). The CDR3 runs to 14 residues. The V segment lost 5 bases and the J segment 4 bases; nucleotides outside the gene matches: 5. PCR was performed using 60 Vbeta and 13 Jbeta primers. The method was immunoSEQ multiplex PCR; TCRdb's version includes in-frame clones alone and lacks a portion of them. This repertoire shows about 130,000 clones, around three quarters found once; its top ten account for more than 1%. The clonotype originates from a female donor in good health and CMV-seronegative. The sample comprised PBMCs. V gene TRBV7-9 combines with J gene TRBJ2-3; 8 bases line up with TRBD2. The CDR3 is CASSRGGLPDTQYF. The CDR3 DNA is TGTGCCAGCAGCCGGGGGGGGTTGCCAGATACGCAGTATTTT.